This TCR beta chain was identified during a study of shared clonotypes between healthy human individuals. Generated by immunoSEQ multiplex PCR, the TCRdb table keeps only in-frame clones and is missing some. Counted here are about 1 million clones, about 80% occurring once; the ten biggest clones make up about 1.5%. Germline V gives CDR1 SGHTS, CDR2 YDEGEE. With 5 bases removed from V and 0 bases from J, the gap between germline ends came to 6 bases. This CDR3 is 14 amino acids long. The sequence came from a man younger than 35 in good health. Input material: memory CD4+ T cells sorted from blood. Subset given: CD45RA-negative fraction. The J gene is TRBJ2-6, the V gene TRBV5-8; D may be TRBD2 (6 bases). Written as DNA, the CDR3 is TGTGCCAGCAGGCGGGACTCTGGGGCCAACGTCCTGACTTTC. It codes for CASRRDSGANVLTF.